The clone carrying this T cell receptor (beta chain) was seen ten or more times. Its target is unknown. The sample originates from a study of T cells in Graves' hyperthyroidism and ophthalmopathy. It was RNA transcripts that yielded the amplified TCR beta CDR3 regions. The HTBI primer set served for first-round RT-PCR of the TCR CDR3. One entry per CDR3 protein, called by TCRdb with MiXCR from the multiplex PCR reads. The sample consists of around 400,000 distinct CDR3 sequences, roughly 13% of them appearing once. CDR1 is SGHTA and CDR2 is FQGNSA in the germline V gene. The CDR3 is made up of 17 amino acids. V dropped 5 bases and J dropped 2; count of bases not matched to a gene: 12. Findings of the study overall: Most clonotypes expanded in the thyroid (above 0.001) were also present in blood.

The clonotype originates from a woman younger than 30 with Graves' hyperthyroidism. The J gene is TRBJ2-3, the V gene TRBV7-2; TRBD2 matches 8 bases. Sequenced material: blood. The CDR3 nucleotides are TGTGCCAGCAGCCGCCAGGGTGGTAGCGGGGTCACAGATACGCAGTATTTT. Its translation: CASSRQGGSGVTDTQYF. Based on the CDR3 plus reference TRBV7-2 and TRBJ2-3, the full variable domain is GAGVSQSPSNKVTEKGKDVELRCDPISGHTALYWYRQSLGQGLEFLIYFQGNSAPDKSGLPSDRFSAERTGGSVSTLTIQRTQQEDSAVYLCASSRQGGSGVTDTQYFGPGTRLTVL.